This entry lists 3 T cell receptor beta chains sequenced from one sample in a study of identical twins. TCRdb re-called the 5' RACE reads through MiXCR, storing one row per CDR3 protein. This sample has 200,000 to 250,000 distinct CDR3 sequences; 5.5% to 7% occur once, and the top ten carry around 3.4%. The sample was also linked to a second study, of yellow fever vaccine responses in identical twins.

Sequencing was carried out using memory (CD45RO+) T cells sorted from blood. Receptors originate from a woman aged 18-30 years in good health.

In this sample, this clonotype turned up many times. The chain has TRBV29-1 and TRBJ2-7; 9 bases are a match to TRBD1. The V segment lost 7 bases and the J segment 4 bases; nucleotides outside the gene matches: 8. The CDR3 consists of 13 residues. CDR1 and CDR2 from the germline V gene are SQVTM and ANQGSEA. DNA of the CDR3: TGCAGCGGGGGGGGACAGGGCCCTTACGAGCAGTACTTC. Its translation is CSGGGQGPYEQYF.

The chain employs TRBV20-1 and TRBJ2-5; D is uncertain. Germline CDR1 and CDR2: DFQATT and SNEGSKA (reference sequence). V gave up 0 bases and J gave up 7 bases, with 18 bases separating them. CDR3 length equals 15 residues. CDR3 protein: CSARDPLTPSGTQYF. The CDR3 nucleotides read TGCAGTGCTAGAGACCCTCTGACCCCGTCAGGGACCCAGTACTTC.

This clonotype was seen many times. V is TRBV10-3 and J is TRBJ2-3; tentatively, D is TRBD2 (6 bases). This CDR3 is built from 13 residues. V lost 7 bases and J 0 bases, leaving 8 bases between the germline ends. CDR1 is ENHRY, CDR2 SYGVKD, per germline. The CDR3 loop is CAITGTSTDTQYF. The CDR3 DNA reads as TGTGCCATCACGGGGACTAGCACAGATACGCAGTATTTT.